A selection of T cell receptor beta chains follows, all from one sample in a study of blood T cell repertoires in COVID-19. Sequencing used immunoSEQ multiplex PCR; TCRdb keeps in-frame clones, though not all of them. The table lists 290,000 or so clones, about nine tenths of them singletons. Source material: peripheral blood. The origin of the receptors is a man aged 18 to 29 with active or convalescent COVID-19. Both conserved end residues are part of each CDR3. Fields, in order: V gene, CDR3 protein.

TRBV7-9	CASSPISTDTQYF
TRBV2	CASSVYRGSEKLFF
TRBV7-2	CASSLLGGGGYEQYF
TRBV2	CATPLRGGDEQFF
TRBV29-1	CSVEGTRTSGYRELFF
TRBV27	CASSSLTSTGTDTQYF
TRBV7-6	CASSLYAGKQETQYF
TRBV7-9	CASSLGSGLAGREQYF
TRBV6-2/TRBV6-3	CASSRTAPVGADTQYF
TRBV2	CASSFQETQYF
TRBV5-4	CASSPGGGSYNEQFF
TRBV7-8	CASSPHSYEQYF
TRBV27	CASSFGAGGLDTQYF
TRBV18	CASSRPGTGHGYTF
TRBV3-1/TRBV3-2	CASSQVISGRSRDTQYF
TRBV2	CASRFRDRVYEQYF
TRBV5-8	CASTFPYRGSQPQHF
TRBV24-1	CATSEGGTSGDTQYF
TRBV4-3	CASSHYRGNAEAFF
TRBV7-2	CASSLSAGDSNQPQHF
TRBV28	CASSFVAGDNEQFF
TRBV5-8	CASSLIVGGVAKNIQYF
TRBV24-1	CATSDSGTGVEPQHF
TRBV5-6	CASSLVWDRDKDYGYTF
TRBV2	CASSGDLVGGYTF
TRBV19	CASSLERGGYTF
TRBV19	CASSPNSDNEKLFF
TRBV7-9	CASSPWTGAPRSNYGYTF